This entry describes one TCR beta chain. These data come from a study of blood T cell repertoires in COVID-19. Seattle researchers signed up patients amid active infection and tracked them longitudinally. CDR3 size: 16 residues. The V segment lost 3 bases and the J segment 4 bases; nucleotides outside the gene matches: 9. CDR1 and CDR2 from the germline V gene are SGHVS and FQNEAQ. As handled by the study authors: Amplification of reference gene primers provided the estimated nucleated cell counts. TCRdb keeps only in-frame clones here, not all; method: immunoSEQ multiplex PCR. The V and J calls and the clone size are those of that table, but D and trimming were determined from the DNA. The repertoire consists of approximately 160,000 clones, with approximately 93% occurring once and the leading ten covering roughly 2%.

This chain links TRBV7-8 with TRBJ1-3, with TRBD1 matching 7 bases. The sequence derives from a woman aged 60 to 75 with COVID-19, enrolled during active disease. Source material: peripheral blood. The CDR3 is CASSLYRDRPGNTIYF. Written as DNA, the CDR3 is TGTGCCAGCAGCTTGTACCGGGACAGACCCGGAAACACCATATATTTT.